This T cell receptor (beta chain) is drawn from a study of early T cells in non-severe SARS-CoV-2 infection. Study overall: Bulk RNA from unsorted whole blood was sequenced; chains were unpaired.

Deletions cut 4 bases from V and 3 bases from J, with 10 bases between. The CDR3 has 13 residues. Germline-derived CDR1 and CDR2 are LNHDA and SQIVND (reference sequence). TCRdb reprocessed the 5' RACE reads via MiXCR and lists one record per CDR3 protein. The data show approximately 46,000 distinct CDR3 sequences, with about a quarter seen just once and approximately 4.4% held by the top ten. This clonotype has only a few counts. This rearrangement joins TRBV19 to TRBJ2-7; possibly TRBD1 or TRBD2 for D (5 bases each). The clonotype was recovered from an adult who was a healthcare worker with PCR-confirmed SARS-CoV-2 infection or an uninfected control (not recorded which). This sample comprised whole blood, obtained at baseline. CDR3 coding DNA: TGTGCCAGTAGTAGGGGGAAACTCTACGAGCAGTACTTC. The encoded protein is CASSRGKLYEQYF.